One sample yielded the 13 T cell receptor beta chains listed below, sequenced in a study of blood T cell repertoires in COVID-19. Method: immunoSEQ multiplex PCR; TCRdb's copy keeps in-frame clones and lacks some. The sample comprises 110,000 or so clones, roughly 84% of which are singletons, and approximately 8.1% rests with the top ten. The sample taken for sequencing was peripheral blood. These receptors originate from a woman between 35 and 50 years old with acute or convalescent COVID-19.

This rearrangement joins TRBV7-9 to TRBJ2-1; TRBD1 might be the D (6 bases). The CDR3 sequence is 12 residues long. V gave up 6 bases and J gave up 13 bases, with 16 bases separating them. The germline V gene encodes CDR1 SEHNR and CDR2 FQNEAQ (reference sequence). The CDR3 nucleotides are TGTGCCAGCAGACTAACAGGGTTCCCCCAGTTCTTC. Amino acid sequence: CASRLTGFPQFF.

The chain employs TRBV7-2 and TRBJ1-2; D remains unclear. Trimming stripped 2 bases from V and 3 bases from J, with 7 bases between. Germline-derived CDR1 and CDR2 are SGHTA and FQGNSA. The CDR3 consists of 13 residues. CDR3: CASSLTGYYGYTF. CDR3 in DNA: TGTGCCAGCAGCTTAACGGGGTACTATGGCTACACCTTC. The variable domain in full, completed from reference TRBV7-2 and TRBJ1-2, reads GAGVSQSPSNKVTEKGKDVELRCDPISGHTALYWYRQSLGQGLEFLIYFQGNSAPDKSGLPSDRFSAERTGGSVSTLTIQRTQQEDSAVYLCASSLTGYYGYTFGSGTRLTVV.

The chain joins TRBV19 to TRBJ1-2, with 7 positions matching TRBD1. Germline CDR1 and CDR2: LNHDA and SQIVND (reference sequence). The ends lost 3 bases at V and 7 bases at J; junction bases unmatched: 8. This CDR3 region has 14 residues. The CDR3 nucleotides are TGTGCCAGTAGTATCCTCCGACAGGGATTTGGCTACACCTTC. Its protein is CASSILRQGFGYTF.

This chain's CDR3 is CASSQEYEQFF. The CDR3 DNA sequence: TGTGCCAGCTCACAGGAGTATGAGCAGTTCTTC. This chain links TRBV18 with TRBJ2-1, with D hard to call. The CDR3 length is 11 residues. V was pared by 4 bases and J by 8 bases, with 6 bases between. CDR1 is KGHSH and CDR2 is LQKENI in the germline V gene.

V and J are TRBV14 and TRBJ1-1; D gene unclear. The V gene's germline CDR1 is SGHDN and CDR2 FVKESK. V lost 3 bases, J lost 3 bases, and 11 bases lay in between. The CDR3 loop spans 14 amino acids. The CDR3 region has the DNA TGTGCCAGCAGCCAGCTCGGACTCCACACTGAAGCTTTCTTT. It is translated as CASSQLGLHTEAFF.

The rearrangement joins TRBV6-5 to TRBJ2-7; 8 positions match TRBD2. Germline lookup yields CDR1 MNHEY and CDR2 SVGAGI. The CDR3 length is 15 residues. V was clipped by 0 bases and J by 4 bases; unmatched bases: 5. The CDR3 loop reads CASSYSGSGVYEQYF. The CDR3 bases are TGTGCCAGCAGTTACTCGGGTAGCGGGGTTTACGAGCAGTACTTC.

The rearrangement uses TRBV7-2 and TRBJ2-3, with TRBD2 matching 13 bases. CDR3 length: 16 amino acids. Germline values: CDR1 SGHTA, CDR2 FQGNSA. The V segment lost 6 bases and the J segment 5 bases; nucleotides outside the gene matches: 8. The chain's CDR3 is CASRKLAGGMEDTQYF. CDR3 nucleotide sequence: TGTGCCAGCAGAAAACTAGCGGGGGGGATGGAAGATACGCAGTATTTT.

The V and J genes are TRBV27 and TRBJ2-3, with a tentative D call TRBD2 (6 bases). This CDR3 comprises 15 residues. CDR1 is MNHEY and CDR2 is SMNVEV in the germline V gene (reference sequence). V lost 5 bases and J lost 4, with 16 bases in between. This CDR3 is CASSKLGLIADTQYF. DNA for the CDR3: TGTGCCAGCAGTAAATTAGGACTAATTGCAGATACGCAGTATTTT.

This clone was found a few times. This chain links TRBV19 with TRBJ1-2; D is ambiguous. The CDR3 sequence is 13 residues long. The germline CDR1 and CDR2 sequences are LNHDA and SQIVND (reference sequence). V lost 3 bases, J lost 2 bases, and 7 bases lay in between. CDR3 in DNA: TGTGCCAGTAGTATTCGTCAGAACTATGGCTACACCTTC. It is translated as CASSIRQNYGYTF.

The gene calls are TRBV10-3 and TRBJ1-4; D may be TRBD1 (6 bases). Germline V CDR1 and CDR2: ENHRY, SYGVKD. CDR3 size: 17 residues. Trimming took off 6 bases at V and 0 bases at J, with 17 bases between the two ends. In DNA, the CDR3 is TGTGCCATCAGCCCTGGACAGAATCTAGCAACTAATGAAAAACTGTTTTTT. It translates to CAISPGQNLATNEKLFF.

The chain links TRBV2 to TRBJ2-2, with D perhaps matching TRBD2 (6 bases). V gave up 5 bases and J gave up 1 base, with 11 bases separating them. The length of the CDR3 is 15 residues. From germline, CDR1 is SNHLY and CDR2 FYNNEI. The DNA of the CDR3 is TGTGCCAGCAGTCGCAGCGGGCAGAACACCGGGGAGCTGTTTTTT. It translates to CASSRSGQNTGELFF.

The genes are TRBV29-1 and TRBJ2-1; 11 positions agree with TRBD2. The CDR3 is 16 residues long. Unmatched junction bases numbered 7, after V lost 6 bases and J lost 0 bases. Looked up from germline, CDR1 is SQVTM and CDR2 is ANQGSEA. CDR3 sequence (DNA): TGCAGCGTCGGGACTAGCGGACCAAGCTCCTACAATGAGCAGTTCTTC. As protein: CSVGTSGPSSYNEQFF.

Written as DNA, the CDR3 is TGCGCCAGCAGCAGGGGACTAGCGGGGGGCCCTAACACCGGGGAGCTGTTTTTT. Its protein product is CASSRGLAGGPNTGELFF. The genes are TRBV5-1 and TRBJ2-2; 15 bases are shared with TRBD2. J was trimmed by 2 bases and V by 4 bases; bases with no gene match: 6. This CDR3 is built from 18 residues. Per germline, CDR1 SGHRS and CDR2 YFSETQ.